Listed below are T cell receptor beta chains from one sample, sequenced in a study of blood T cell repertoires in COVID-19. This table comes from immunoSEQ multiplex PCR, and its TCRdb copy is limited to in-frame clones, with some not included. The sample records over 350,000 clones, around nine tenths being singletons. Sequencing was done on a sample of PBMCs or T cells enriched from blood (not recorded which). These receptors came from a woman younger than 45 with acute COVID-19. Each CDR3 is given without its conserved first and last residue. The order of the fields is V gene, clone size, J gene, CDR3 protein. The size of a clone is reported for some rows only, either as once, few or many, or as a class for expanded clones.

TRBV7-2	NA	TRBJ2-1	ASSLGHNNEQF
TRBV27	NA	TRBJ2-4	ASSPTAFGNIQY
TRBV5-1	NA	TRBJ2-1	ASSLIRGESYNEQF
TRBV28	NA	TRBJ1-2	ATRTDFNNYGYT
TRBV7-2	NA	TRBJ1-1	ASSSAGRHTEAF
TRBV21-1	NA	TRBJ2-3	ASMRAFSILSTDTQY
TRBV12-5	NA	TRBJ1-5	ASGLALSKTGGYSNQPQH
TRBV2	NA	TRBJ2-2	ASSEVGGIGELF
TRBV30	NA	TRBJ1-2	AWSVQNYGYT
TRBV2	NA	TRBJ2-7	ASSGHNDEQY
TRBV5-1	NA	TRBJ2-7	ASSYRTGGYEQY
TRBV6-2/TRBV6-3	NA	TRBJ2-7	ASSPSGGSTYEQY
TRBV3-1/TRBV3-2	NA	TRBJ1-2	ASSPYTVAGEGYGYT
TRBV19	NA	TRBJ2-2	ASSPRSSNTGELF
TRBV14	NA	TRBJ2-2	ASSQGTYTGELF
TRBV6-5	NA	TRBJ1-1	ASRRGQNTEAF
TRBV9	NA	TRBJ2-2	ASSVALAGGPPSTGELF
TRBV5-6	NA	TRBJ2-5	ASSSGLAGQETQY
TRBV24-1	NA	TRBJ1-1	ATSDSGTEAF
TRBV5-4	NA	TRBJ1-3	ASSLDLGAGNTIY
TRBV7-3	NA	TRBJ1-5	ASSQEMGEPQH
TRBV3-1/TRBV3-2	NA	TRBJ2-5	ASSQRGGQETQY
TRBV19	few	TRBJ2-5	ASSRYRGGETQY
TRBV5-1	NA	TRBJ2-7	ASSPTGLTSYEQY
TRBV19	NA	TRBJ1-1	ASSFGQAGFTEAF
TRBV19	NA	TRBJ2-1	ASSLRDSAYNEQF
TRBV6-2/TRBV6-3	NA	TRBJ2-7	ASSSGRIYEQY
TRBV7-2	NA	TRBJ2-7	ASSLLTGDSYEQY
TRBV30	NA	TRBJ1-5	AWSARGGLNRGIGQPQH
TRBV21-1	NA	TRBJ1-3	ASSTPTGPLSGNTIY
TRBV5-1	few	TRBJ2-3	ASSLGQNTDTQY
TRBV30	few	TRBJ1-4	AWSVSGRANEKLF
TRBV7-9	NA	TRBJ1-4	ASSPTSGTGNEKLF
TRBV6-2/TRBV6-3	NA	TRBJ2-2	ASSYVLAGGPPGELF
TRBV7-3	few	TRBJ2-1	ASSLTPSYNEQF
TRBV5-1	NA	TRBJ1-2	ASSAGQGAPLGYT
TRBV15	once	TRBJ2-7	ATGNLRTAGRGEQY
TRBV2	NA	TRBJ2-7	ASRQAGRTYEQY
TRBV5-1	once	TRBJ2-7	ASSLAGEQY
TRBV7-3	NA	TRBJ2-1	ASSLTRGSYNEQF
TRBV29-1	NA	TRBJ2-7	SVEGTDSSYEQY
TRBV10-1	few	TRBJ1-3	ASSPGQSANTIY
TRBV9	NA	TRBJ2-1	ASSVDLGANEQF
TRBV24-1	NA	TRBJ1-5	ATSRDSNAAQH
TRBV7-9	NA	TRBJ1-1	ASSLASGRGTEAF
TRBV3-1/TRBV3-2	many	TRBJ2-1	ASSPGTRGYNEQF
TRBV21-1	medium-sized	TRBJ2-1	ASSSCIGGSEQF
TRBV27	NA	TRBJ1-1	ASSLFKGQGNTEAF
TRBV24-1	once	TRBJ2-2	ATSQVSTGELF
TRBV5-1	NA	TRBJ1-4	ASSLAQGVGEKLF
TRBV28	once	TRBJ2-1	ASRTSGGARNNEQF